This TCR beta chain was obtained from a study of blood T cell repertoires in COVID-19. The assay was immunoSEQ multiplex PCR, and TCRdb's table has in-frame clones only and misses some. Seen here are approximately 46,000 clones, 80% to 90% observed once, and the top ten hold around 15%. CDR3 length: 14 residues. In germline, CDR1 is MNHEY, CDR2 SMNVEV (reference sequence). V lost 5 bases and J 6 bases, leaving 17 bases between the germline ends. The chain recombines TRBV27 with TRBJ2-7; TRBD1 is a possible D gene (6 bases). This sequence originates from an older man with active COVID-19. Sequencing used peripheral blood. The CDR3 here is CASSTISGEREQYF. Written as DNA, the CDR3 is TGTGCCAGCAGTACGATCTCAGGGGAACGCGAGCAGTACTTC.